Below, one T cell receptor beta chain is given with its context. Profiles of TCR beta VDJ and CDR3 were generated from a genomic DNA template. MiXCR, applied by TCRdb to the reads, yields one record per CDR3 protein. The sample has more than 100,000 distinct CDR3 sequences, around two fifths seen once; the top ten hold 8% to 8.5%. The CDR3 covers 14 residues. The germline gives CDR1 LNHDA, CDR2 SQIVND (reference sequence). With 9 bases clipped from V and 6 bases from J, the junction kept 10 bases outside the gene matches. The data originate from a study of CD8+CD57+ T cells in acquired aplastic anemia. At the level of the study: Sorted CD4+ and CD8+ cells yielded DNA averaging about 2.9 ug.

The chain recombines TRBV19 with TRBJ1-5, with TRBD1 matching over 8 bases. The source of this sequence is a human donor in good health, serving as a control. Material: sorted CD4+, CD8+, or CD8+CD57+ T cells (not recorded which) from PBMCs. The CDR3 is CASIGGQGGQPQHF. DNA of the CDR3: TGTGCCAGCATAGGCGGACAGGGTGGTCAGCCCCAGCATTTT.